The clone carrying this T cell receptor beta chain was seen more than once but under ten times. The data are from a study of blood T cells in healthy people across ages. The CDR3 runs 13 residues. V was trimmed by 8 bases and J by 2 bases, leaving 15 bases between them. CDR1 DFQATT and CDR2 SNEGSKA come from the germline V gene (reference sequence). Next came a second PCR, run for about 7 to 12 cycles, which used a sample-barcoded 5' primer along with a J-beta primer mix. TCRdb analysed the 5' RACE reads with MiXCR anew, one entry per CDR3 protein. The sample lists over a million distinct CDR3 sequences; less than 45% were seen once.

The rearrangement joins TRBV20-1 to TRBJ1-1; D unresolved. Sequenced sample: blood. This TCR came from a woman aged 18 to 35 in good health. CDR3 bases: TGCAGTATCCGGCGGGCCTTAAACACTGAAGCTTTCTTT. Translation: CSIRRALNTEAFF.